These 3 T cell receptor beta chains were all obtained from the same sample, sequenced in a study of control samples from healthy donors and cancer patients. Sequencing used immunoSEQ multiplex PCR; TCRdb keeps in-frame clones, though not all of them. The sample includes 150,000 to 200,000 clones, around 90% seen only once; the top ten take about 12%. Sequencing was performed on blood. Every receptor here comes from a man aged 30 to 45 in good health.

The gene calls are TRBV14 and TRBJ2-2; 8 bases fit TRBD1. The CDR3 sequence is 17 residues long. In germline, CDR1 is SGHDN, CDR2 FVKESK. Trimming at V came to 1 base and at J to 3 bases, leaving 7 bases not matched to a gene. The CDR3 coding sequence is TGTGCCAGCAGCCAAGTTGGGGGGACAGGTTACACCGGGGAGCTGTTTTTT. Its protein product is CASSQVGGTGYTGELFF.

The chain combines TRBV7-3 with TRBJ1-2, with TRBD1 matching 7 bases. From germline, CDR1 is SGHTA and CDR2 FQGTGA. The V gene end was trimmed by 5 bases and the J gene end by 7 bases; junction bases not matched to a gene: 16. The CDR3 loop spans 16 amino acids. The CDR3 DNA is TGTGCCAGCAGCGAAAGAGGGCAGGGGGAGGTATCTGGCTACACCTTC. Translating it yields CASSERGQGEVSGYTF.

This chain links TRBV27 with TRBJ2-1; 12 bases match TRBD2. V shed 0 bases and J 3 bases; nucleotides not matched to a gene: 3. The CDR3 spans 17 residues. The V gene's germline CDR1 is MNHEY and CDR2 SMNVEV (reference sequence). The CDR3 protein is CASSLSASGRGYNEQFF. CDR3 sequence (DNA): TGTGCCAGCAGTTTATCTGCTAGCGGGAGGGGCTACAATGAGCAGTTCTTC.